This T cell receptor beta chain was captured in a study of cytomegalovirus exposure and HLA in healthy donors. The CDR3 consists of 13 residues. The V gene's germline CDR1 is GTSNPN and CDR2 SVGIG (reference sequence). The ends were cut back, 0 bases at V and 8 bases at J, with 13 bases in the middle. Libraries were prepared by immunoSEQ multiplex PCR; TCRdb keeps only in-frame clonotypes and omits some of them. The sample records under 200,000 clones, approximately 84% being singletons. It was the approximately 130-subject validation cohort, separate from the roughly 700-subject first cohort, to which the donors belonged. The table lists this clone with a few counts.

The sequence derives from a man aged 18 to 29 in good health and CMV-seropositive. The specimen sequenced was PBMCs. The gene calls are TRBV30 and TRBJ1-2; the D gene is possibly TRBD1 (5 bases). CDR3 in amino acids: CAWSVGQSLGYTF. CDR3 DNA sequence: TGTGCCTGGAGTGTGGGGCAGTCCTTGGGCTACACCTTC.